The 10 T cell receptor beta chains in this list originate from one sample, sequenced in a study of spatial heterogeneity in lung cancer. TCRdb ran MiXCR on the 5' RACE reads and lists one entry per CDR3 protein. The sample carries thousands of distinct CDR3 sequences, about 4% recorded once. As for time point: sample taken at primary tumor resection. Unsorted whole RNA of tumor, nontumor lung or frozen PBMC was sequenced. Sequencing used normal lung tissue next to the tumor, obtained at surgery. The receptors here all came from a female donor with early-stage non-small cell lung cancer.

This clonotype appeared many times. CDR3 protein: CSACRDRDDGELFF. The CDR3 nucleotides read TGCAGTGCATGCCGGGACAGGGATGACGGGGAGCTGTTTTTT. The gene calls are TRBV20-1 and TRBJ2-2; 9 bases fit TRBD1. The V and J ends lost 6 bases and 7 bases, in that order; junction bases with no gene match: 9. Germline V gene lookup returns CDR1 DFQATT and CDR2 SNEGSKA (reference sequence). The CDR3 runs 14 residues.

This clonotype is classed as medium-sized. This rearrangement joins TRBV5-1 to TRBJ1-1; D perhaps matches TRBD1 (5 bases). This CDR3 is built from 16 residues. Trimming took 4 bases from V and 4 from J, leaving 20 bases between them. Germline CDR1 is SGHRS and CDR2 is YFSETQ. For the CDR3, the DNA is TGCGCCAGCAGCGTTCAGGCAGGGCTGCTGGGCACTGAAGCTTTCTTT. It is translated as CASSVQAGLLGTEAFF.

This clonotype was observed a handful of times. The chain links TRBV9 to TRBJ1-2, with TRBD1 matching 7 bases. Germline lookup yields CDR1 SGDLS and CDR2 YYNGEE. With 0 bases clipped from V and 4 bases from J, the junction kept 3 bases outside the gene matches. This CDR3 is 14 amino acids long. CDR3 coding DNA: TGTGCCAGCAGCGTAGACGCAGGGGGCTATGGCTACACCTTC. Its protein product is CASSVDAGGYGYTF.

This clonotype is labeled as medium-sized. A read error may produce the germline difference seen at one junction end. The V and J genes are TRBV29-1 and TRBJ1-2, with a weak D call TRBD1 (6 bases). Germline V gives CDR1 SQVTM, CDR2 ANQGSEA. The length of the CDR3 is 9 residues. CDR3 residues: CSAGGDRPF. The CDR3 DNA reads TGCAGCGCCGGAGGAGACAGGCCCTTC.

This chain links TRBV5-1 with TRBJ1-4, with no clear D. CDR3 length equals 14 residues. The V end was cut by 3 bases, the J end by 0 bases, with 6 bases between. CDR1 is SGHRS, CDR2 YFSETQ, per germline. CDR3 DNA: TGCGCCAGCAGCTCGACGGCAACTAATGAAAAACTGTTTTTT. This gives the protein CASSSTATNEKLFF.

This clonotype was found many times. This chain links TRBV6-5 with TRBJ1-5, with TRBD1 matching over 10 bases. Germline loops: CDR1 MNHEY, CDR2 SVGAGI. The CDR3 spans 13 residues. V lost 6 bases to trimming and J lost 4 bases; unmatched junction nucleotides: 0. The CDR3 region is CASRGQGNQPQHF. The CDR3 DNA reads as TGTGCCAGCAGGGGACAGGGGAATCAGCCCCAGCATTTT.

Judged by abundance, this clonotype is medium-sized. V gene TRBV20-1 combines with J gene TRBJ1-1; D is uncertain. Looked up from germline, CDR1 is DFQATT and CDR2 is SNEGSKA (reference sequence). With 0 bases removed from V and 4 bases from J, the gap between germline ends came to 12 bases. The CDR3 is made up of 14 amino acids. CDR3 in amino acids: CSARDPKRITEAFF. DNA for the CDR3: TGCAGTGCTAGAGATCCGAAGAGGATCACTGAAGCTTTCTTT.

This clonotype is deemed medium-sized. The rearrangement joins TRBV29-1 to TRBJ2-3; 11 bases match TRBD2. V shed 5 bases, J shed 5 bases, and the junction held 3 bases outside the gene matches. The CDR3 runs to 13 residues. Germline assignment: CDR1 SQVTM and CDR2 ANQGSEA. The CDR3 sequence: CSVRLAGIDTQYF. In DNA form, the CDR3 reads TGCAGCGTTAGACTAGCGGGAATAGATACGCAGTATTTT.

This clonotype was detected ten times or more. CDR3 region: CASQGQGSPTSSYNEQFF. CDR3 DNA sequence: TGTGCCAGCCAGGGACAGGGGTCCCCGACTAGCAGCTACAATGAGCAGTTCTTC. The chain recombines TRBV18 with TRBJ2-1, with 10 positions matching TRBD1. Germline values: CDR1 KGHSH, CDR2 LQKENI. The V and J ends lost 8 bases and 3 bases, in that order; junction bases with no gene match: 16. The CDR3 totals 18 residues.

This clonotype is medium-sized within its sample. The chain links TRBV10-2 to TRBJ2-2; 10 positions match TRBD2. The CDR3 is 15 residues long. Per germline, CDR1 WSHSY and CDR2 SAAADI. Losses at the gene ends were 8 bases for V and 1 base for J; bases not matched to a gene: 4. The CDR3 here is CASGLAGENTGELFF. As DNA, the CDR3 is TGCGCCAGCGGGCTAGCGGGAGAGAACACCGGGGAGCTGTTTTTT.